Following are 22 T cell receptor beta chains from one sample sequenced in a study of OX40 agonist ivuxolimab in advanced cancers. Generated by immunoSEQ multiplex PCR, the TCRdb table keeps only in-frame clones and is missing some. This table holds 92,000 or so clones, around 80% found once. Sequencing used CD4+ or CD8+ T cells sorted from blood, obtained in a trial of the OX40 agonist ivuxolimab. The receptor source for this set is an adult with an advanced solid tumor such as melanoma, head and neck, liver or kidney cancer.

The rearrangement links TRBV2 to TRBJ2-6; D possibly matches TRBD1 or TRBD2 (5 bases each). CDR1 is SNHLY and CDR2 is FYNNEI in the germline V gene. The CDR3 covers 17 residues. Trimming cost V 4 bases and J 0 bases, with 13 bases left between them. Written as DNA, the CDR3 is TGTGCCAGCAGTGGCCGAGGGGCTAACTCTGGGGCCAACGTCCTGACTTTC. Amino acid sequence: CASSGRGANSGANVLTF.

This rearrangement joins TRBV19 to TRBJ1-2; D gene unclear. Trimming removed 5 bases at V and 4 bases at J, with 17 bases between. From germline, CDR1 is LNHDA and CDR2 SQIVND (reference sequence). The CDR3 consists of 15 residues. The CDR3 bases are TGTGCCAGTAGTCCGGAACTGGGGTATAGCTATGGCTACACCTTC. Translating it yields CASSPELGYSYGYTF.

In DNA, the CDR3 is TGTGCCAGCACCCTCGGGCCTGAAGCTTTCTTT. Translation: CASTLGPEAFF. The J gene is TRBJ1-1, the V gene TRBV6-5; no clear D. Germline lookup yields CDR1 MNHEY and CDR2 SVGAGI. This CDR3 is 11 amino acids long. Trimming removed 7 bases at V and 6 bases at J, with 9 bases between.

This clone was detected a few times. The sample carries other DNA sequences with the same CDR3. The CDR3 DNA is TGCGCCAGCAGCTTCAAAGAGACCCAGTACTTC. Translation: CASSFKETQYF. V is TRBV5-1 and J is TRBJ2-5; D remains ambiguous. The CDR3 is 11 amino acids. Trimming took 2 bases from V and 3 from J, leaving 2 bases between them. The germline V gene has CDR1 SGHRS and CDR2 YFSETQ.

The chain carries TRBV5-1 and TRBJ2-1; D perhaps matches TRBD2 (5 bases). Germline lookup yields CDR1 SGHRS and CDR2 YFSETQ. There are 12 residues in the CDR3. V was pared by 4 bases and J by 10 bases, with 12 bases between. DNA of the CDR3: TGCGCCAGCAGCGTCTCTAGCTGGGAGCAGTTCTTC. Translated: CASSVSSWEQFF. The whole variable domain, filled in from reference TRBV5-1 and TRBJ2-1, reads KAGVTQTPRYLIKTRGQQVTLSCSPISGHRSVSWYQQTPGQGLQFLFEYFSETQRNKGNFPGRFSGRQFSNSRSEMNVSTLELGDSALYLCASSVSSWEQFFGPGTRLTVL.

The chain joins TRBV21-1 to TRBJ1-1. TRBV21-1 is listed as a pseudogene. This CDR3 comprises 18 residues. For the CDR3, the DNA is TGTGCCAGCAGTACCGTTTGGAGGGTGATGAAGCGGAACACTGAAGCTTTCTTT. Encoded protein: CASSTVWRVMKRNTEAFF.

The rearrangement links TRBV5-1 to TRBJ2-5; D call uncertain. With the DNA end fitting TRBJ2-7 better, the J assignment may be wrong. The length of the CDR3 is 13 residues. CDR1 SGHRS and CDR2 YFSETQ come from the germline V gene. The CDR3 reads CASSLIGGYEQYF. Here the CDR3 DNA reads TGCGCCAGCAGCTTAATTGGTGGTTACGAGCAGTACTTC.

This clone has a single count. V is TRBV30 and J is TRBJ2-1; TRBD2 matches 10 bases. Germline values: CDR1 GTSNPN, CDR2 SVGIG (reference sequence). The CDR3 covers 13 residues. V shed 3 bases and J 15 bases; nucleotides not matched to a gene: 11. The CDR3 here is CAWSRAGGPGPFF. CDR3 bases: TGTGCCTGGAGCCGAGCGGGGGGGCCCGGTCCGTTCTTC. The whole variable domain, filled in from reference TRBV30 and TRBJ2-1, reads SQTIHQWPATLVQPVGSPLSLECTVEGTSNPNLYWYRQAAGRGLQLLFYSVGIGQISSEVPQNLSASRPQDRQFILSSKKLLLSDSGFYLCAWSRAGGPGPFFGPGTRLTVL.

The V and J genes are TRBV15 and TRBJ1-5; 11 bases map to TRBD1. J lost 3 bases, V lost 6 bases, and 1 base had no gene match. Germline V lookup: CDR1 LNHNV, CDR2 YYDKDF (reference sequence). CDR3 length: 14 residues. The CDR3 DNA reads TGTGCCACCAGGGGACAGGGGGACAATCAGCCCCAGCATTTT. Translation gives CATRGQGDNQPQHF. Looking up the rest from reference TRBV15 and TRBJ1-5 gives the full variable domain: DAMVIQNPRYQVTQFGKPVTLSCSQTLNHNVMYWYQQKSSQAPKLLFHYYDKDFNNEADTPDNFQSRRPNTSFCFLDIRSPGLGDTAMYLCATRGQGDNQPQHFGDGTRLSIL.

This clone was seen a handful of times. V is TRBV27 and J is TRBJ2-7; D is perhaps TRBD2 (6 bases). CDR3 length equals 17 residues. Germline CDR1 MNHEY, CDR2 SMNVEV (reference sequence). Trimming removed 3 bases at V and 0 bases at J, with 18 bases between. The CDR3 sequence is CASSFYHRDSNSYEQYF. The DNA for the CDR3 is TGTGCCAGCAGTTTTTACCACCGGGACTCCAACTCCTACGAGCAGTACTTC.

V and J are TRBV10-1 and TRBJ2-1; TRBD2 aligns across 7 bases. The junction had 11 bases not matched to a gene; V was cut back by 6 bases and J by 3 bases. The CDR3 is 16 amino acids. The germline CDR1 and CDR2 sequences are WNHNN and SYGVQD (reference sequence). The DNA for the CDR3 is TGCGCCAGCAGAGAAGGAGACGGGAGGCTCTACAATGAGCAGTTCTTC. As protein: CASREGDGRLYNEQFF.

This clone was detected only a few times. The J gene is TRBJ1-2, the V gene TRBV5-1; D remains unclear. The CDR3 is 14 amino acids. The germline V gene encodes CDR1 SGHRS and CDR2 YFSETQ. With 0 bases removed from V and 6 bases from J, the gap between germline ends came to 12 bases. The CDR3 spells CASSLEGLVNGYTF. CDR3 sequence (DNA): TGCGCCAGCAGCTTGGAGGGTCTCGTGAATGGCTACACCTTC.

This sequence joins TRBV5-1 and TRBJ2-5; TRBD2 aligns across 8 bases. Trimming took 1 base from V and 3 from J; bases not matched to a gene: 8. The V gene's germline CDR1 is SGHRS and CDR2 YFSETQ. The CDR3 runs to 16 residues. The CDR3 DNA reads TGCGCCAGCAGCTTGAACTCAGCGGGAGTCGAAGAGACCCAGTACTTC. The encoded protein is CASSLNSAGVEETQYF. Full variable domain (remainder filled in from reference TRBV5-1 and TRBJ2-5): KAGVTQTPRYLIKTRGQQVTLSCSPISGHRSVSWYQQTPGQGLQFLFEYFSETQRNKGNFPGRFSGRQFSNSRSEMNVSTLELGDSALYLCASSLNSAGVEETQYFGPGTRLLVL.

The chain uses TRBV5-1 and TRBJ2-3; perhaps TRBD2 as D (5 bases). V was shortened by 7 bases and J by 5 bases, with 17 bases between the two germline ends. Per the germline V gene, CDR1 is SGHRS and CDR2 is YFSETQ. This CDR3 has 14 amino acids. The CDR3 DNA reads TGCGCCAGCCACGAAGCGGTTTCAAGAGATACGCAGTATTTT. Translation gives CASHEAVSRDTQYF.

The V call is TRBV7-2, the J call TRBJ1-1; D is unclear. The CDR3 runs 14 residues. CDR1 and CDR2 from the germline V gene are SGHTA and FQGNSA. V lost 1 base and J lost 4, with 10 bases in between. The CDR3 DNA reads TGTGCCAGCAGCTTAGGGGTGGGAGGCACTGAAGCTTTCTTT. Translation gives CASSLGVGGTEAFF. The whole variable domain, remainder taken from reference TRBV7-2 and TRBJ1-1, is GAGVSQSPSNKVTEKGKDVELRCDPISGHTALYWYRQSLGQGLEFLIYFQGNSAPDKSGLPSDRFSAERTGGSVSTLTIQRTQQEDSAVYLCASSLGVGGTEAFFGQGTRLTVV.

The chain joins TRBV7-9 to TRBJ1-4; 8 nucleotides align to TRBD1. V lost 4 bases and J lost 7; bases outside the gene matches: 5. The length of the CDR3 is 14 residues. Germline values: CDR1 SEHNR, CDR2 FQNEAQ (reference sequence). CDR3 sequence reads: CASSSGQGSEKLFF. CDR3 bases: TGTGCCAGCAGCTCCGGACAGGGCAGTGAAAAACTGTTTTTT.

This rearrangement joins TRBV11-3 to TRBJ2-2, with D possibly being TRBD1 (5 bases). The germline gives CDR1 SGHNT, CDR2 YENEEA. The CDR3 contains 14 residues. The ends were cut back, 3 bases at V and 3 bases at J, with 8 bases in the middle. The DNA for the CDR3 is TGTGCCAGCAGCTTCTCAGGGTACACCGGGGAGCTGTTTTTT. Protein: CASSFSGYTGELFF.

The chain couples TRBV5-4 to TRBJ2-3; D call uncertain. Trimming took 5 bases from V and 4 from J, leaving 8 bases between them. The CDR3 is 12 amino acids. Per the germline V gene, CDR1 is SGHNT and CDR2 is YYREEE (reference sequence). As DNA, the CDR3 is TGTGCCAGCAGAGGCCGCCCAGATACGCAGTATTTT. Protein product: CASRGRPDTQYF. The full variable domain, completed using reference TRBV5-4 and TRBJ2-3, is ETGVTQSPTHLIKTRGQQVTLRCSSQSGHNTVSWYQQALGQGPQFIFQYYREEENGRGNFPPRFSGLQFPNYSSELNVNALELDDSALYLCASRGRPDTQYFGPGTRLTVL.

This CDR3 is CASSWSVTGELFF. DNA for the CDR3: TGTGCCAGCAGCTGGTCTGTCACCGGGGAGCTGTTTTTT. V and J are TRBV7-9 and TRBJ2-2, with D uncertain. The CDR3 contains 13 residues. Germline values: CDR1 SEHNR, CDR2 FQNEAQ (reference sequence). V was cut by 4 bases and J by 4 bases, with 7 bases left in between.

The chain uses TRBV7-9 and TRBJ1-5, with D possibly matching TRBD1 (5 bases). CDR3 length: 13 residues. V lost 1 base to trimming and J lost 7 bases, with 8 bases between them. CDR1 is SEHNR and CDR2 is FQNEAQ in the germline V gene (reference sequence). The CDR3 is CASSLVQGQPQHF. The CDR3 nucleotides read TGTGCCAGCAGCTTAGTCCAGGGACAGCCCCAGCATTTT.

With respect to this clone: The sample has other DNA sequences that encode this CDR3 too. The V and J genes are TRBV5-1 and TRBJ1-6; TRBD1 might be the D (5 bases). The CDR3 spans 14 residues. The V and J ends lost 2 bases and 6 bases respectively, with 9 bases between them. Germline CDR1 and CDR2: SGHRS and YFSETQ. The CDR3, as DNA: TGCGCCAGCAGCTTACCGGGGACTAATTCACCCCTCCACTTT. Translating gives CASSLPGTNSPLHF.

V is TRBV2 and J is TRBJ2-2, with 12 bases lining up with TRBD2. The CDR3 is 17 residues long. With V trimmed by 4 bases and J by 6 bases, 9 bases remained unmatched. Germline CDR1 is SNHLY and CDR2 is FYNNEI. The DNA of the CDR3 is TGTGCCAGCAGTGCCCCACCTAGCGGGAGGGCCCCCGGGGAGCTGTTTTTT. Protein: CASSAPPSGRAPGELFF. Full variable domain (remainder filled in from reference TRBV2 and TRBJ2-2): EPEVTQTPSHQVTQMGQEVILRCVPISNHLYFYWYRQILGQKVEFLVSFYNNEISEKSEIFDDQFSVERPDGSNFTLKIRSTKLEDSAMYFCASSAPPSGRAPGELFFGEGSRLTVL.